This T cell receptor (beta chain) came from a study of blood T cell repertoires in COVID-19. This clone has more than one count but fewer than ten. V lost 4 bases, J lost 0 bases, and 10 bases lay in between. In germline, CDR1 is SGDLS, CDR2 YYNGEE. The CDR3 totals 15 residues. Profiled with immunoSEQ multiplex PCR; TCRdb holds only in-frame clones, not every one. The data show 100,000 to 150,000 clones, with around 80% seen just once and about 5.5% held by the top ten. The sample was peripheral blood. V gene TRBV9 combines with J gene TRBJ2-2; D is ambiguous. The TCR was taken from an elderly man with active or convalescent COVID-19. As DNA, the CDR3 is TGTGCCAGCAGCCATACCTCGGCGAACACCGGGGAGCTGTTTTTT. It is translated as CASSHTSANTGELFF. The full variable domain, in which reference TRBV9 and TRBJ2-2 provide the parts outside the CDR3, is DSGVTQTPKHLITATGQRVTLRCSPRSGDLSVYWYQQSLDQGLQFLIQYYNGEERAKGNILERFSAQQFPDLHSELNLSSLELGDSALYFCASSHTSANTGELFFGEGSRLTVL.